This T cell receptor (beta chain) was profiled in a study of neurological immune-mediated disorders. Study-level results: Because no CDR3 amino acid sequences were shared across subjects by expanded clones, private repertoires were suggested in all groups. HTLV-1-associated myelopathy showed the most TCR clonal expansion; multiple sclerosis the least, below healthy controls.

5'RACE with 10-nucleotide random UMIs produced the cDNA. In TCRdb, the 5' RACE reads were re-called with MiXCR into one record per CDR3 protein. This sample has around 49,000 distinct CDR3 sequences, with about 13% found just once. This clonotype was detected ten times or more. The antigen is unknown. Indicated time point: longitudinal time-point 3. The unsorted libraries were generated from a total of 2 million PBMCs, which had been stored in RNAlater at -80 C. This receptor was taken from a male donor with HTLV-1-associated myelopathy (HAM/TSP). Sequencing input: PBMCs.

CDR3 nucleotides: TGCGCCAGCATCCTCAGAAGGAGGGTAGCGGGAAACCAAGAGACCCAGTACTTC. Its protein is CASILRRRVAGNQETQYF. The genes are TRBV10-1 and TRBJ2-5, with 8 bases fitting TRBD2. The CDR3 is 18 residues long. With 7 bases clipped from V and 0 bases from J, the junction kept 16 bases outside the gene matches. CDR1 WNHNN and CDR2 SYGVQD come from the germline V gene (reference sequence).